This T cell receptor beta chain was recorded in a study of T cells in Graves' hyperthyroidism and ophthalmopathy. This clonotype was seen many times. The authors obtained PBMCs from more than 8 ml of fresh peripheral blood. Germline V gives CDR1 MDHEN, CDR2 SYDVKM. This CDR3 comprises 13 residues. Trimming stripped 7 bases from V and 4 bases from J, with 13 bases between. From RNA transcripts, TCR beta CDR3 regions were amplified. The HTBI primer set drove a first-round RT-PCR of the TCR CDR3. MiXCR, run by TCRdb on the multiplex PCR reads, gives a single entry per CDR3 protein. The repertoire holds roughly 550,000 distinct CDR3 sequences, roughly 16% seen once, with approximately 30% in the top ten.

Specimen: blood. This receptor was taken from a woman aged 25 to 39 with Graves' ophthalmopathy. The chain joins TRBV28 to TRBJ2-5; possible D gene TRBD1, 6 bases. DNA for the CDR3: TGTGCCAGCAACACAGGGTTCTTAGAGACCCAGTACTTC. Its translation is CASNTGFLETQYF.